Here is one T cell receptor (beta chain) with its context. It lacks a known antigen. The input lacks base qualities; no much larger clone sits a single base away. The entry originates in a study of T cell responses to AZD1222 COVID-19 vaccine (dated by TCRdb to the early 2020s). Study-level background: TCR sequencing covered some 240 trial participants: about 210 given two doses of AZD1222 and some 25 given two doses of MenACWY control vaccine. Trial participants were enrolled by age into 18-55, 56-69 and 70-plus year subgroups, with approximately 150, 28 and 58 TCR-sequenced participants respectively.

The time point label, as the study defines it: about 28 days (+/-7) after the second vaccine dose. AZD1222 recipients given second doses at about 4 weeks or at about 12 weeks were pooled, since spike-specific TCR depth and breadth were not found to differ between the two schedules. Vaccinee samples were obtained from the UK trials COV001 and COV002, which included a single-blind randomized controlled phase 2/3 trial of AZD1222 (ChAdOx1 nCoV-19) in healthy adults. Trial participant PBMC samples were collected at day 0 and day 28 after the second dose for TCRbeta chain sequencing. Paper-wide results and their limitations: Epitopes outside the regions mutated in the B.1.351 and B.1.1.7 variants were reportedly recognized by nearly half of the unique spike-specific TCRs. Because no day 14 peak-response samples were available, the repertoires could be characterized only after the peak T cell response. After two AZD1222 doses, both the breadth and the depth of spike-specific TCRs were significantly higher than at day 0 and than in MenACWY recipients. In the small 56-69-year group, the increase in depth fell short of significance, most likely because of low power. Participants were mostly white British, with more females than males. The authors suggested clonal diversity may have been underestimated. CD4 TCRs associated with the vaccine covered the entire spike protein, and the dominant responses were in regions 160-218 and 743-854. Conclusions about previously exposed vaccinees were limited because only five to seven AZD1222 recipients were SARS-CoV-2 seropositive at baseline.

The CDR3 regions of human TCRbeta chains were analyzed by immunosequencing. In the original analysis: Repertoire TCRs were matched against a reference library of SARS-CoV-2-specific TCRs generated with the MIRA antigen-specificity platform. Breadth was defined as the fraction of unique TCRs that were SARS-CoV-2-associated. Depth was defined as the fraction of total T cells that were SARS-CoV-2-associated. Using the MIRA data, each spike-specific TCR was mapped to the spike region that the TCR reacts to and placed in a CD4 or CD8 class. Log10-transformed breadth and depth values were compared by one-way ANOVA with Sidak's multiple comparisons tests. TCRdb holds this immuneACCESS table with in-frame rearrangements only. Some clones are missing; in checked studies, unresolved V genes explain under half, and the rest has no known cause. D and trimming come from the DNA, and the V and J calls and clone size come from that table. In all, the sample holds around 150,000 clones, and around 90% of those were seen once. The ten largest clones represent about 6% of the sample.

This clonotype was obtained from an adult who received the AZD1222 COVID-19 vaccine. The input for sequencing was peripheral blood, taken 28 days after the second AZD1222 dose.

The CDR3 amino acid sequence is: CATSPDGFYGYTF. In nucleotides, the sequence is TGTGCCACCAGCCCCGACGGGTTCTATGGCTACACCTTC. The chain is assembled from TRBV15 and TRBJ1-2; confidence is insufficient to name the D gene. Taken from cysteine to phenylalanine, the CDR3 has 13 residues. Only the CDR3 DNA stays, 39 bases, in frame from base 1. The germline V gene (reference sequence) sets CDR1 to LNHNV and CDR2 to YYDKDF. Relative to germline, V is 5 bases shorter and J is 4 bases shorter, with 11 bases between their ends. Supplemented by the reference TRBV15 and TRBJ1-2 proteins around the CDR3, the complete variable domain is DAMVIQNPRYQVTQFGKPVTLSCSQTLNHNVMYWYQQKSSQAPKLLFHYYDKDFNNEADTPDNFQSRRPNTSFCFLDIRSPGLGDTAMYLCATSPDGFYGYTFGSGTRLTVV.